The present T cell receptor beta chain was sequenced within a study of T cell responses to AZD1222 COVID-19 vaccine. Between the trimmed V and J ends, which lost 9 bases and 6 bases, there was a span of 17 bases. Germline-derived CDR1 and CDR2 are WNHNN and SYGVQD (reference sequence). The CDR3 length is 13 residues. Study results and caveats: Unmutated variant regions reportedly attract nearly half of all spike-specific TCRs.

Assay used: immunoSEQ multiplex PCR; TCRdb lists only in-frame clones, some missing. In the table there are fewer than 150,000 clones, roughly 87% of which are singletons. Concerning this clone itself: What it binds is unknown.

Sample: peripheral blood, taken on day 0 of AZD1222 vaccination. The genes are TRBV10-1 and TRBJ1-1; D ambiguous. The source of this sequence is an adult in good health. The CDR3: CASTSLPFPEAFF. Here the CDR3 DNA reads TGCGCCAGTACCTCGTTGCCCTTTCCTGAAGCTTTCTTT.